The rows below give T cell receptor beta chains drawn from one sample of a study of immune cell composition in non-small cell lung cancer. Profiled with immunoSEQ multiplex PCR; TCRdb holds only in-frame clones, not every one. The sample records over 4,000 clones, roughly 83% being singletons. Sequenced material: lung tumor tissue. The receptors come from a human donor with non-small cell lung cancer. Both conserved end residues are part of each CDR3. A D gene is named only where the DNA matches it firmly. Clone size appears in some rows only: once, few, many, or a class for an expanded clone.

J gene	clone size	V gene	D gene	CDR3 protein	CDR3 DNA
TRBJ1-1	.	TRBV11-2	.	CASSLVGGTEAFF	TGTGCCAGCAGCTTAGTTGGAGGGACTGAAGCTTTCTTT
TRBJ2-7	.	TRBV9	.	CASSGAPDRPSYEQYF	TGTGCCAGCAGCGGCGCCCCTGACAGGCCCAGCTACGAGCAGTACTTC
TRBJ1-3	.	TRBV5-1	.	CASSLQGSGNTIYF	TGCGCCAGCAGCTTGCAGGGATCTGGAAACACCATATATTTT
TRBJ2-7	few	TRBV21-1	.	CASRGMGQQYF	TGTGCCAGCAGGGGCATGGGACAGCAGTACTTC
TRBJ2-3	.	TRBV7-8	.	CASSLDGASTDTQYF	TGTGCCAGCAGCTTAGATGGGGCCTCCACAGATACGCAGTATTTT
TRBJ2-3	.	TRBV7-9	.	CASSSPKATSTDTQYF	TGTGCCAGCAGCTCCCCCAAGGCTACTAGCACAGATACGCAGTATTTT
TRBJ1-3	.	TRBV15	.	CATSRDPTVGRDTIYF	TGTGCCACCAGCAGAGACCCGACAGTCGGGAGGGACACCATATATTTT
TRBJ2-6	few	TRBV6-5	.	CASSFLSGANVLTF	TGTGCCAGCAGTTTTCTCTCTGGGGCCAACGTCCTGACTTTC
TRBJ1-2	.	TRBV6-5	.	CASSYLGGYTF	TGTGCCAGCAGTTATTTGGGGGGCTACACCTTC
TRBJ2-3	.	TRBV5-1	.	CASSLGGPSTDTQYF	TGCGCCAGCAGCTTAGGAGGGCCTAGCACAGATACGCAGTATTTT
TRBJ2-5	.	TRBV5-1	.	CASSLVGPQETQYF	TGCGCCAGCAGCTTGGTGGGACCCCAAGAGACCCAGTACTTC
TRBJ2-7	.	TRBV7-9	.	CASSLGPQYEQYF	TGTGCCAGCAGCTTAGGCCCACAGTACGAGCAGTACTTC
TRBJ1-6	.	TRBV10-2	.	CASSLPGDNSPLHF	TGCGCCAGCAGTCTACCGGGGGATAATTCACCCCTCCACTTT
TRBJ2-2	.	TRBV5-4	.	CASSLIPGLNTGELFF	TGTGCCAGCAGCCTTATTCCGGGCCTTAACACCGGGGAGCTGTTTTTT
TRBJ2-3	.	TRBV6-5	TRBD2	CASSGASGPSDTQYF	TGTGCCAGCAGTGGGGCTAGCGGGCCTTCAGATACGCAGTATTTT
TRBJ2-2	.	TRBV28	TRBD2	CASQGLAGAGGELFF	TGTGCCAGCCAGGGACTAGCGGGGGCCGGGGGGGAGCTGTTTTTT
TRBJ1-2	.	TRBV10-3	.	CAISETGNYGYTF	TGTGCCATCAGTGAGACAGGGAACTATGGCTACACCTTC
TRBJ2-6	.	TRBV6-7	.	CASSHHARQSRANVLTF	TGTGCCAGCAGTCACCACGCGCGTCAAAGTCGGGCCAACGTCCTGACTTTC
TRBJ1-5	.	TRBV7-8	.	CASSLGGGGRGGQPQHF	TGTGCCAGCAGCTTAGGGGGAGGGGGTCGGGGAGGTCAGCCCCAGCATTTT
TRBJ1-2	.	TRBV6-6	.	CAIRSAYGYTF	TGTGCCATACGATCCGCCTATGGCTACACCTTC
TRBJ2-1	.	TRBV10-2	.	CASSAQGWEQFF	TGCGCCAGCAGCGCCCAAGGGTGGGAGCAGTTCTTC
TRBJ2-1	.	TRBV11-2	TRBD1	CASSLGTGYNEQFF	TGTGCCAGCAGCTTAGGGACAGGGTACAATGAGCAGTTCTTC
TRBJ2-5	once	TRBV19	TRBD1	CASRTGPQETQYF	TGTGCCAGCCGGACAGGGCCCCAAGAGACCCAGTACTTC
TRBJ2-1	.	TRBV5-1	.	CASSLVVDNEQFF	TGCGCCAGCAGCTTGGTGGTCGACAATGAGCAGTTCTTC
TRBJ2-3	once	TRBV5-1	.	CASSARGGATDTQYF	TGCGCCAGCAGCGCCAGGGGGGGGGCCACAGATACGCAGTATTTT
TRBJ2-1	.	TRBV27	.	CASPDRRLSNEQFF	TGTGCCAGCCCCGACCGCCGACTGAGCAATGAGCAGTTCTTC
TRBJ1-2	.	TRBV6-1	.	CASSLDLSGGYTF	TGTGCCAGCAGTCTAGACCTGTCGGGTGGCTACACCTTC
TRBJ2-1	.	TRBV7-3	.	CASSSGTSGMGEQFF	TGTGCCAGCAGCTCTGGGACTTCGGGGATGGGTGAGCAGTTCTTC
TRBJ1-2	few	TRBV7-9	.	CASSFGGVGYTF	TGTGCCAGCAGCTTTGGGGGGGTAGGCTACACCTTC
TRBJ2-7	.	TRBV28	TRBD2	CASSLTGGAREQYF	TGTGCCAGCAGTTTAACCGGGGGGGCGCGAGAGCAGTATTTC
TRBJ2-5	once	TRBV29-1	.	CSVEAGSYAQYF	TGCAGCGTTGAAGCAGGATCTTATGCCCAGTACTTC
TRBJ2-1	.	TRBV11-2	.	CASSLDLQGSYNEQFF	TGTGCCAGCAGCTTAGATCTCCAGGGTTCATACAATGAGCAGTTCTTC
TRBJ2-1	.	TRBV2	TRBD2	CASSEVRLAGGSGQFF	TGTGCCAGCAGTGAAGTAAGACTAGCGGGGGGATCGGGGCAGTTCTTC
TRBJ1-4	.	TRBV5-5	.	CASSPGPRIGKLFF	TGTGCCAGCAGCCCCGGTCCACGCATTGGAAAACTGTTTTTT
TRBJ2-5	once	TRBV7-9	TRBD1	CASSRGRGSKETQYF	TGTGCCAGCAGCAGGGGCAGGGGGAGTAAGGAGACCCAGTACTTC
TRBJ1-4	few	TRBV7-9	.	CASSPEAEKLFF	TGTGCCAGCAGCCCCGAAGCGGAAAAACTGTTTTTT
TRBJ2-7	.	TRBV11-3	.	CASSGTVSYEQYF	TGTGCCAGCAGCGGGACGGTTTCCTACGAGCAGTACTTC
TRBJ2-1	.	TRBV4-1	.	CASSPEGWVHYNEQFF	TGCGCCAGCAGCCCAGAGGGTTGGGTCCACTACAATGAGCAGTTCTTC
TRBJ2-2	once	TRBV4-1	.	CATTRGGQFNTGELFF	TGCGCCACCACAAGGGGGGGACAGTTTAACACCGGGGAGCTGTTTTTT
TRBJ2-3	.	TRBV2	.	CASNVRGGGEGIDTQYF	TGTGCCAGCAACGTGAGGGGGGGCGGAGAAGGTATAGATACGCAGTATTTT
TRBJ2-2	.	TRBV7-9	TRBD1	CASSFRQGADTGELFF	TGTGCCAGCAGCTTCCGACAGGGGGCGGACACCGGGGAGCTGTTTTTT
TRBJ2-3	.	TRBV5-6	.	CASSLTVADTQYF	TGTGCCAGCAGCTTGACGGTCGCAGATACGCAGTATTTT
TRBJ1-1	.	TRBV11-2	.	CASSLDRLGPLNTEAFF	TGTGCCAGCAGCTTAGATCGTCTAGGACCGCTGAACACTGAAGCTTTCTTT
TRBJ1-1	few	TRBV6-5	.	CASSYLNTEAFF	TGTGCCAGCAGTTACTTAAACACTGAAGCTTTCTTT
TRBJ2-5	.	TRBV6-5	TRBD2	CASAGLAMTGETQYF	TGTGCCAGCGCGGGACTAGCTATGACTGGGGAGACCCAGTACTTC
TRBJ1-2	.	TRBV6-1	.	CASSDQGAVGYTF	TGTGCCAGCAGTGATCAGGGAGCTGTCGGCTACACCTTC
TRBJ2-3	.	TRBV7-2	TRBD2	CASSSRGGKTDTQYF	TGTGCCAGCAGCTCCCGCGGGGGGAAAACAGATACGCAGTATTTT
TRBJ2-3	.	TRBV7-9	.	CASSFYGVGDTQYF	TGTGCCAGCAGCTTCTATGGGGTCGGGGATACGCAGTATTTT
TRBJ2-5	.	TRBV5-1	.	CASSLPDYIGETQYF	TGCGCCAGCAGCCTCCCCGACTACATTGGGGAGACCCAGTACTTC
TRBJ1-4	.	TRBV29-1	.	CSVETLNSPLGKLFF	TGCAGCGTTGAGACATTAAATTCCCCACTTGGAAAACTGTTTTTT
TRBJ2-7	.	TRBV11-3	.	CASSLGAMGNNEQYF	TGTGCCAGCAGCTTAGGGGCCATGGGAAACAACGAGCAGTACTTC
TRBJ1-4	.	TRBV27	.	CASSLNQGFEKLFF	TGTGCCAGCAGTTTAAACCAGGGGTTCGAAAAACTGTTTTTT
TRBJ1-2	.	TRBV7-9	.	CASSSGPFLNANYGYTF	TGTGCCAGCAGCTCGGGGCCCTTTTTGAATGCTAACTATGGCTACACCTTC
TRBJ2-3	.	TRBV28	.	CASSLTSGRSTDTQYF	TGTGCCAGCAGTCTAACTTCGGGTCGGAGCACAGATACGCAGTATTTT
TRBJ1-2	.	TRBV29-1	.	CSVEDQQTGYTF	TGCAGCGTTGAAGATCAACAGACCGGCTACACCTTC
TRBJ2-7	.	TRBV6-5	TRBD2	CASRGSSGSYEQYF	TGTGCCAGCAGGGGGTCTAGCGGGTCCTACGAGCAGTACTTC
TRBJ2-2	.	TRBV6-5	.	CASIPGGSTGELFF	TGTGCCAGCATTCCCGGGGGAAGCACCGGGGAGCTGTTTTTT